Described below is a single T cell receptor beta chain sequence and its context. Its antigen is undetermined. This specimen belongs to a study of cytomegalovirus exposure and HLA in healthy donors. Findings and limits, study-wide: According to the study, around 150 TCR beta chains were cytomegalovirus-associated. Per a later analysis, about 17,000 TCR beta sequences showed association with HLA alleles at 0.05 false discovery rate.

The PCR ran on 60 Vbeta and 13 Jbeta primers. Assay: immunoSEQ multiplex PCR; the TCRdb copy retains only in-frame clones and omits some. In the table there are 250,000 to 350,000 clones, 86% of which are singletons. Germline CDR1 LNHNV, CDR2 YYDKDF (reference sequence). V shed 6 bases and J 4 bases; nucleotides not matched to a gene: 6. CDR3 length equals 14 residues. The chain has TRBV15 and TRBJ2-3; 8 nucleotides align to TRBD1. Sequencing used PBMCs. This TCR came from a man in his forties in good health and CMV-seropositive. CDR3 in DNA: TGTGCCACCAGAGTAGACAGGGGAGCAGATACGCAGTATTTT. It encodes CATRVDRGADTQYF.